This is a list of T cell receptor beta chains from one sample in a study of T cell clonotyping in hematopoietic cell transplantation. The protocol was immunoSEQ multiplex PCR, while the TCRdb copy is restricted to in-frame clones and leaves out a portion. This table has approximately 8,000 clones, just over 90% appearing once. The sample was PBMCs, taken 180 days after allogeneic stem cell transplant. The origin of the receptors is a female patient aged 45-65 years who had an allogeneic stem cell transplant from an unrelated donor, so the T cells may come from the graft donor. Some clones in this sample may be carry-over from other donors' samples. The CDR3 runs from the conserved cysteine through the conserved F or W. The D gene is left open where the match is weak. The size field is filled for only some rows; it gives once, few, many or a size class.

CDR3nt | CDR3aa | len | j_gene | v_gene | abundance | d_gene
TGTGCCAGCAGGGGGAGGGGTGCCTCCTACGAGCAGTACTTC | CASRGRGASYEQYF | 14 | TRBJ2-7 | TRBV7-2 | . | TRBD2
TGTGCCAGTAGTCTACTAGCGGGAGTAAGCACAGATACGCAGTATTTT | CASSLLAGVSTDTQYF | 16 | TRBJ2-3 | TRBV19 | . | TRBD2
TGCGCCAGCAGCTTGGCCGTCGCACAGGGCACCGGGGAGCTGTTTTTT | CASSLAVAQGTGELFF | 16 | TRBJ2-2 | TRBV5-1 | . | .
TGCGCCAGCAGCCGGACACACGCTTTCTCGGGGAATGAGCAGTTCTTC | CASSRTHAFSGNEQFF | 16 | TRBJ2-1 | TRBV4-1 | . | .
TGTGCCAGCAGTTACTCAGGGTTAGTTCGCGAGCAGTACTTC | CASSYSGLVREQYF | 14 | TRBJ2-7 | TRBV6-5 | . | .
TGTGCCAGCAGCGGACCGGGACAGGGGCCCTCAAGCACTGAAGCTTTCTTT | CASSGPGQGPSSTEAFF | 17 | TRBJ1-1 | TRBV5-4 | once | TRBD1
TGTGCCAGCAGCAAGCGACAGTTCGCGAACACCGGGGAGCTGTTTTTT | CASSKRQFANTGELFF | 16 | TRBJ2-2 | TRBV21-1 | . | .
TGTGCCAGCAGCCACGGGGCTGCCGGGGGCTACACCTTC | CASSHGAAGGYTF | 13 | TRBJ1-2 | TRBV7-9 | . | .
TGCGCCAGCAGCGATCAGGGGACCGGGGAGCTGTTTTTT | CASSDQGTGELFF | 13 | TRBJ2-2 | TRBV5-1 | . | .
TGTGCCTGGAATGGGGCTAGCTCCCTGCCCCAGCATTTT | CAWNGASSLPQHF | 13 | TRBJ1-5 | TRBV30 | . | .
TGTGCCAGCAGCTTCCAGCCCTCCTACAATGAGCAGTTCTTC | CASSFQPSYNEQFF | 14 | TRBJ2-1 | TRBV11-2 | . | .
TGTGCCAGCAGCGTAGTTTCCGGGGGGAGCACAGATACGCAGTATTTT | CASSVVSGGSTDTQYF | 16 | TRBJ2-3 | TRBV9 | . | TRBD2
TGTGCCAGCAGTTTAGCCGGTGAGCAGTTCTTC | CASSLAGEQFF | 11 | TRBJ2-1 | TRBV27 | . | .
TGCGCCAGCAGCTTGGGAGGGCTGGGCTATCAGCCCCAGCATTTT | CASSLGGLGYQPQHF | 15 | TRBJ1-5 | TRBV5-1 | . | .
TGTGCCAGCAGCTTCTGGGAGAATGAGCAGTTCTTC | CASSFWENEQFF | 12 | TRBJ2-1 | TRBV13 | . | .
TGCGCCAGCGGCTTACCCCCTTTGACAGGGGATAATTTAGGGTCTGGAAACACCATATATTTT | CASGLPPLTGDNLGSGNTIYF | 21 | TRBJ1-3 | TRBV23-1 | . | TRBD1
TGTGCCAGCAGTATAATGGGCAGGGGGCTGACGAACACCGGGGAGCTGTTTTTT | CASSIMGRGLTNTGELFF | 18 | TRBJ2-2 | TRBV7-8 | . | TRBD1
TGTGCCAGCAGTTCCACGCGGAGCTCCTACAATGAGCAGTTCTTC | CASSSTRSSYNEQFF | 15 | TRBJ2-1 | TRBV6-5 | . | .
TGTGCCAGTAGGATGACAGGGAGCAATCAGCCCCAGCATTTT | CASRMTGSNQPQHF | 14 | TRBJ1-5 | TRBV19 | . | TRBD1
TGTGCCAGCAGGACAGGGGGAGTTAACGAGCAGTACTTC | CASRTGGVNEQYF | 13 | TRBJ2-7 | TRBV27 | . | TRBD1
TGTGCCAGCAGCCACCTAGGGCGACAGCCCCAGCATTTT | CASSHLGRQPQHF | 13 | TRBJ1-5 | TRBV7-2 | . | .
TGTGCCAGCAGCTTATCCGTTTTGAACACTGAAGCTTTCTTT | CASSLSVLNTEAFF | 14 | TRBJ1-1 | TRBV11-2 | . | .
TGTGCCAGCACCCCGGGGGGGAGGGATGAGCAGTTCTTC | CASTPGGRDEQFF | 13 | TRBJ2-1 | TRBV6-5 | once | TRBD2
TGTGCCAGTAGTTCTTCCGGACAGGGGAAGCGTGACTATGGCTACACCTTC | CASSSSGQGKRDYGYTF | 17 | TRBJ1-2 | TRBV19 | . | TRBD1
TGTGCCAGCAGCCGAATTGGGACAGGGAGGGCCTGGGAGCAGTTCTTC | CASSRIGTGRAWEQFF | 16 | TRBJ2-1 | TRBV11-1 | . | TRBD1
TGTGCTAGTGCCTCCGTGGGAACTGAAGCTTTCTTT | CASASVGTEAFF | 12 | TRBJ1-1 | TRBV12-5 | . | .
TGCGCCAGCAGCCCGGAGGGAGAAGAGACCCAGTACTTC | CASSPEGEETQYF | 13 | TRBJ2-5 | TRBV5-1 | . | .
TGTGCCAGCAGTTACCCGGAGGAAGGGTGTTACGAGCAGTACTTC | CASSYPEEGCYEQYF | 15 | TRBJ2-7 | TRBV6-5 | . | .
TGTGCCTGGAGTGTGGGCCAACCAGTAAACACCATATATTTT | CAWSVGQPVNTIYF | 14 | TRBJ1-3 | TRBV30 | . | .
TGCGCCAGCAGCCCATATCAGGGGCGAGATGAGCAGTTCTTC | CASSPYQGRDEQFF | 14 | TRBJ2-1 | TRBV5-1 | . | .
TGCAGCGTTGGGGCCCTCACAGGGGGCAATGAGCAGTTCTTC | CSVGALTGGNEQFF | 14 | TRBJ2-1 | TRBV29-1 | . | TRBD1
TGTGCCAGCAGCACGACGGGACCTGGTGACACTGAAGCTTTCTTT | CASSTTGPGDTEAFF | 15 | TRBJ1-1 | TRBV7-9 | large | .
TGTGCCAGCTCACCACCGGGGACAGCCTCCTACGAGCAGTACTTC | CASSPPGTASYEQYF | 15 | TRBJ2-7 | TRBV18 | few | TRBD1
TGTGCCAGCAGGGTATACAATCAGCCCCAGCATTTT | CASRVYNQPQHF | 12 | TRBJ1-5 | TRBV5-8 | . | .
TGTGCCAGTAAACTTAAGAGGGGACAGTATAGCAATCAGCCCCAGCATTTT | CASKLKRGQYSNQPQHF | 17 | TRBJ1-5 | TRBV19 | . | TRBD1
TGTGCCAGCAGCCCGTCTCTCGCAGGGCCGATGAGCCAGGCAAACATTCAGTACTTC | CASSPSLAGPMSQANIQYF | 19 | TRBJ2-4 | TRBV7-9 | . | .
TGCGCCAGCAGCCAGGCGGGGGGCTACACAGATACGCAGTATTTT | CASSQAGGYTDTQYF | 15 | TRBJ2-3 | TRBV4-1 | . | TRBD2
TGCGCCAGCGGTAGCGGCCTTTCCTACGAGCAGTACTTC | CASGSGLSYEQYF | 13 | TRBJ2-7 | TRBV4-3 | . | .
TGTGCCAGCTCTTCGGGGGCAGGAAACACCATATATTTT | CASSSGAGNTIYF | 13 | TRBJ1-3 | TRBV28 | . | .
TGTGCCAGCAGTGGTTCCGGGACATATTTCTCTGGGGCCAACGTCCTGACTTTC | CASSGSGTYFSGANVLTF | 18 | TRBJ2-6 | TRBV28 | . | .
TGTGCCAGCAGAGCTACAGGGTTGGGCACCGGGGAGCTGTTTTTT | CASRATGLGTGELFF | 15 | TRBJ2-2 | TRBV2 | . | .
TGTGCCAGCAGACTCGACAGGACCATGAACACTGAAGCTTTCTTT | CASRLDRTMNTEAFF | 15 | TRBJ1-1 | TRBV4-2 | . | .
TGCGCCAGCAGCCCAGGGGAGGCCTCTGGAAACACCATATATTTT | CASSPGEASGNTIYF | 15 | TRBJ1-3 | TRBV5-1 | . | .
TGTGCCAGCAGCTTCGGAGGGAACACTGAAGCTTTCTTT | CASSFGGNTEAFF | 13 | TRBJ1-1 | TRBV5-4 | . | .
TGTGCCAGCTCCCAAGCAATCACAGGGGAAGGAAACACTGAAGCTTTCTTT | CASSQAITGEGNTEAFF | 17 | TRBJ1-1 | TRBV18 | once | TRBD1
TGTGCCAGCTCTCCGGACAGGGGAAACACCGGGGAGCTGTTTTTT | CASSPDRGNTGELFF | 15 | TRBJ2-2 | TRBV18 | . | TRBD1
TGTGCCAGCAGCAGGGGGACAGCTTTTGCTGCCGAGCAGTACTTC | CASSRGTAFAAEQYF | 15 | TRBJ2-7 | TRBV5-4 | few | TRBD1
TGTGCCAGTAGAACCTGGGTAAACACTGAAGCTTTCTTT | CASRTWVNTEAFF | 13 | TRBJ1-1 | TRBV19 | . | .
TGTGCCAGCAGCTTCGGACAGCCCGGTGGGGAGACCCAGTACTTC | CASSFGQPGGETQYF | 15 | TRBJ2-5 | TRBV7-2 | . | .
TGTGCCAGCAATTCTGGGGGCGCCGTAGGTGGCTACACCTTC | CASNSGGAVGGYTF | 14 | TRBJ1-2 | TRBV9 | . | .
TGTGCCAGCAACCCGGGACAGGGTGTAGCCTACGAGCAGTACTTC | CASNPGQGVAYEQYF | 15 | TRBJ2-7 | TRBV11-2 | few | TRBD1
TGTGCCAGCAGTGGGGGGGACCAGCCCCAGCATTTT | CASSGGDQPQHF | 12 | TRBJ1-5 | TRBV2 | once | .
TGTGCCAGCAGCACCCGGGACAGGATCCCCCTCAAGGATCAGCCCCAGCATTTT | CASSTRDRIPLKDQPQHF | 18 | TRBJ1-5 | TRBV7-9 | once | TRBD1
TGCAGCGTTGAAACCCGATGGGTGGACAGGGGCAGAATGAGAAGGCAGTTCTTC | CSVETRWVDRGRMRRQFF | 18 | TRBJ2-1 | TRBV29-1 | . | TRBD1
TGTGCCAGCAGCTCTTACCGGGCCGCAGACGCTGAAGCTTTCTTT | CASSSYRAADAEAFF | 15 | TRBJ1-1 | TRBV7-9 | once | .
TGTGCCAGCAGTGGGCCGGGGACTGAAGCTTTCTTT | CASSGPGTEAFF | 12 | TRBJ1-1 | TRBV2 | once | .
TGTGCCAGCAGTGAAAACAGGGGGCTCGGCTATGGCTACACCTTC | CASSENRGLGYGYTF | 15 | TRBJ1-2 | TRBV2 | . | TRBD1
TGTGCCAGCAGCTTCGGTTTTAGGTCGGACAATGAGCAGTTCTTC | CASSFGFRSDNEQFF | 15 | TRBJ2-1 | TRBV5-6 | . | .
TGTGCCAGCAGTGAGATGGGACAGGGCTACAATGAGCAGTTCTTC | CASSEMGQGYNEQFF | 15 | TRBJ2-1 | TRBV25-1 | . | TRBD1